The next 23 T cell receptor beta chains were all read from a single sample in a study of OX40 agonist ivuxolimab in advanced cancers. TCRdb's table, derived via immunoSEQ multiplex PCR, lists solely in-frame clones and lacks some. The sample has tens of thousands of clones, about nine tenths seen once. Here the sequenced sample was CD4+ or CD8+ T cells sorted from blood, taken in a trial of the OX40 agonist ivuxolimab. Every receptor here comes from an adult with an advanced solid tumor such as melanoma, head and neck, liver or kidney cancer.

V is TRBV10-3 and J is TRBJ2-7, with D possibly matching TRBD1 (5 bases). V was trimmed by 8 bases and J by 5 bases, leaving 13 bases between them. Per the germline V gene, CDR1 is ENHRY and CDR2 is SYGVKD. This CDR3 comprises 12 residues. CDR3 region: CAIATVTHEQYF. The CDR3 DNA sequence: TGTGCCATCGCGACAGTTACCCACGAGCAGTACTTC.

This chain connects TRBV6-5 to TRBJ1-4; D is perhaps TRBD1 (5 bases). Germline-derived CDR1 and CDR2 are MNHEY and SVGAGI. This CDR3 is built from 15 residues. V was shortened by 6 bases and J by 7 bases, with 18 bases between the two germline ends. CDR3 amino acids: CASSPGTASVEKLFF. Written as DNA, the CDR3 is TGTGCCAGCAGCCCCGGGACGGCCTCGGTTGAAAAACTGTTTTTT.

About this clone itself: Other DNA sequences in this sample translate to the same CDR3. The rearrangement uses TRBV5-4 and TRBJ1-4; D remains ambiguous. V was pared by 0 bases and J by 3 bases, with 6 bases between. CDR1 is SGHNT and CDR2 is YYREEE in the germline V gene (reference sequence). The CDR3 runs 14 residues. The CDR3 loop is CASSLAGSNEKLFF. As DNA, the CDR3 is TGTGCCAGCAGCTTGGCGGGGTCTAATGAAAAACTGTTTTTT.

The chain couples TRBV13 to TRBJ2-7, with D tentatively TRBD1 (5 bases). The ends were cut back, 0 bases at V and 12 bases at J, with 15 bases in the middle. The germline CDR1 and CDR2 sequences are PRHDT and FYEKMQ (reference sequence). The CDR3 is 13 amino acids. The CDR3 sequence is CASSLGGPAPTYF. The DNA for the CDR3 is TGTGCCAGCAGCTTAGGGGGGCCCGCCCCCACGTACTTC.

The chain combines TRBV29-1 with TRBJ1-1; weak D call: TRBD1 (5 bases). Germline V lookup: CDR1 SQVTM, CDR2 ANQGSEA. The V end was cut by 5 bases, the J end by 0 bases, with 22 bases between. This CDR3 spans 17 amino acids. CDR3 sequence (DNA): TGCAGCGTTCTCCCCCGACCAGGGCGCAGTATGAACACTGAAGCTTTCTTT. This encodes CSVLPRPGRSMNTEAFF.

This rearrangement joins TRBV11-2 to TRBJ2-7; D call uncertain. The CDR3 is made up of 14 amino acids. The V and J ends lost 2 bases and 2 bases respectively, with 10 bases between them. The V gene's germline CDR1 is SGHAT and CDR2 FQNNGV. The CDR3 is CASSLRGNPYEQYF. The DNA of the CDR3 is TGTGCCAGCAGCTTACGCGGCAATCCCTACGAGCAGTACTTC.

This chain connects TRBV9 to TRBJ2-5; D unresolved. The V gene's germline CDR1 is SGDLS and CDR2 YYNGEE. The CDR3 consists of 13 residues. The V gene lost 4 bases and the J gene lost 3 bases, with 10 bases spanning the gap. This CDR3 is CASSPWPKETQYF. DNA for the CDR3: TGTGCCAGCAGCCCCTGGCCTAAAGAGACCCAGTACTTC.

The CDR3 is CASSSITAASYEQYF. Here the CDR3 DNA reads TGTGCCAGCAGTTCCATCACAGCTGCCTCCTACGAGCAGTACTTC. The rearrangement joins TRBV6-5 to TRBJ2-7; the D is unclear. Germline V gene data show CDR1 as MNHEY and CDR2 as SVGAGI. The germline V and J ends were trimmed by 4 bases and 0 bases, with 13 bases remaining between them. The CDR3 has 15 residues.

This clone was recorded only once. The genes are TRBV5-1 and TRBJ1-1, with D uncertain. Per germline, CDR1 SGHRS and CDR2 YFSETQ. The CDR3 is made up of 16 amino acids. The ends were cut back, 0 bases at V and 1 base at J, with 13 bases in the middle. This CDR3 is CASSLARSGRNTEAFF. The CDR3 DNA reads as TGCGCCAGCAGCTTGGCCCGATCGGGAAGGAACACTGAAGCTTTCTTT.

This chain uses TRBV6-1 with TRBJ2-7; 10 nucleotides match TRBD1. The CDR3 has 14 residues. Germline CDR1 MNHNS, CDR2 SASEGT. V shed 6 bases and J 6 bases; nucleotides not matched to a gene: 8. The CDR3 nucleotides read TGTGCCAGCAGCACCCGGGACAGGGGCGTCGAGCAGTACTTC. Its protein product is CASSTRDRGVEQYF.

The genes are TRBV6-6 and TRBJ2-7, with D possibly matching TRBD1 (6 bases). The germline V gene has CDR1 MNHNY and CDR2 SVGAGI (reference sequence). Trimming stripped 6 bases from V and 5 bases from J, with 20 bases between. The CDR3 covers 15 residues. For the CDR3, the DNA is TGTGCCAGCAGGATAAACAGGGCGCCGGGACACGAGCAGTACTTC. Its protein product is CASRINRAPGHEQYF.

V usage is TRBV5-4 and J usage is TRBJ2-3, with 8 bases fitting TRBD1. Losses at the gene ends were 4 bases for V and 0 bases for J; bases not matched to a gene: 7. Looked up from germline, CDR1 is SGHNT and CDR2 is YYREEE (reference sequence). The CDR3 is 16 residues long. CDR3 nucleotide sequence: TGTGCCAGCAGCCAAGCTGGACAGGGAAGCACAGATACGCAGTATTTT. Translating it yields CASSQAGQGSTDTQYF.

The V gene is TRBV10-3, the J gene TRBJ1-5, with D perhaps matching TRBD1 (5 bases). The CDR3 loop spans 14 amino acids. Germline V lookup: CDR1 ENHRY, CDR2 SYGVKD. Trimming removed 3 bases from V and 5 bases from J, with 11 bases in between. DNA for the CDR3: TGTGCCATCAGTGATCGGGGAGGGGATCAGCCCCAGCATTTT. Translated, it gives CAISDRGGDQPQHF.

In the case of this clone: A read error may account for a junction end that differs from germline. V usage is TRBV28 and J usage is TRBJ2-7; tentative D call: TRBD2 (6 bases). The CDR3 contains 13 residues. Germline loops: CDR1 MDHEN, CDR2 SYDVKM. DNA for the CDR3: TGTGCCAGCAGCCCCCCGGTTAGCGGAGTCAGGCACTTC. Encoded protein: CASSPPVSGVRHF.

The V gene is TRBV9, the J gene TRBJ1-3; D is unresolved. The CDR3 extends over 14 amino acids. Germline V gene data show CDR1 as SGDLS and CDR2 as YYNGEE. The V end was cut by 4 bases, the J end by 3 bases, with 11 bases between. This chain's CDR3 is CASSPQGDGNTIYF. The CDR3, as DNA: TGTGCCAGCAGCCCTCAAGGAGATGGAAACACCATATATTTT.

This sequence joins TRBV6-6 and TRBJ2-7; 11 bases line up with TRBD2. The CDR3 consists of 14 residues. CDR1 is MNHNY and CDR2 is SVGAGI in the germline V gene (reference sequence). V shed 6 bases and J 5 bases; nucleotides not matched to a gene: 6. The CDR3 spells CASRIAGGGDEQYF. CDR3 DNA: TGTGCCAGCAGGATAGCGGGAGGGGGCGACGAGCAGTACTTC.

The chain links TRBV5-4 to TRBJ2-7; 12 bases are shared with TRBD1. The germline V gene has CDR1 SGHNT and CDR2 YYREEE (reference sequence). The CDR3 sequence is 15 residues long. Germline trimming cut 4 bases from V and 5 bases from J; bases unmatched to any gene: 7. CDR3 bases: TGTGCCAGCAGCAGTCCCGGGACAGGGGGCCACGAGCAGTACTTC. Protein: CASSSPGTGGHEQYF.

The V call is TRBV19, the J call TRBJ1-5; no firm D call. Germline assignment: CDR1 LNHDA and CDR2 SQIVND (reference sequence). The CDR3 covers 16 residues. Deletions cut 5 bases from V and 1 base from J, with 15 bases between. Written as DNA, the CDR3 is TGTGCCAGTAGTGGGCAGCACGGAAAGAGCAATCAGCCCCAGCATTTT. As protein: CASSGQHGKSNQPQHF.

This clone is a singleton in its sample. J is TRBJ2-1 and V is TRBV5-6, with 8 positions matching TRBD1. The CDR3 spans 15 residues. Germline-derived CDR1 and CDR2 are SGHDT and YYEEEE. Germline trimming cut 3 bases from V and 1 base from J; bases unmatched to any gene: 3. In DNA, the CDR3 is TGTGCCAGCAGCTGGGGGGACAGGTCCTACAATGAGCAGTTCTTC. It yields the protein CASSWGDRSYNEQFF. The entire variable domain, with the rest obtained from reference TRBV5-6 and TRBJ2-1, is as follows: DAGVTQSPTHLIKTRGQQVTLRCSPKSGHDTVSWYQQALGQGPQFIFQYYEEEERQRGNFPDRFSGHQFPNYSSELNVNALLLGDSALYLCASSWGDRSYNEQFFGPGTRLTVL.

V usage is TRBV18 and J usage is TRBJ1-5; TRBD1 matches at 10 bases. The CDR3 has 13 residues. Germline values: CDR1 KGHSH, CDR2 LQKENI. The V and J ends lost 8 bases and 6 bases, in that order; junction bases with no gene match: 4. The CDR3 DNA follows: TGTGCCAGCACGAGGACAGGGGGTCAGCCCCAGCATTTT. As protein: CASTRTGGQPQHF.

This chain joins TRBV5-8 and TRBJ2-1; a possible D gene is TRBD2 (6 bases). The CDR3 is made up of 15 amino acids. Between the trimmed V and J ends, which lost 4 bases and 14 bases, there was a span of 25 bases. CDR1 and CDR2 from the germline V gene are SGHTS and YDEGEE. The CDR3 spells CASSLGGAGSAGKFF. The CDR3 DNA reads TGTGCCAGCAGCCTCGGAGGGGCGGGGAGCGCGGGGAAGTTCTTC.

This clone is a singleton in its sample. The rearrangement uses TRBV7-9 and TRBJ1-1, with TRBD1 matching over 8 bases. The CDR3 is made up of 18 amino acids. Germline values: CDR1 SEHNR, CDR2 FQNEAQ (reference sequence). V lost 4 bases and J lost 1; bases outside the gene matches: 14. CDR3: CASSSPGRQGASNTEAFF. The CDR3 bases are TGTGCCAGCAGCTCACCGGGAAGGCAGGGGGCTTCGAACACTGAAGCTTTCTTT.

This chain joins TRBV28 and TRBJ1-1; possible D gene TRBD1, 6 bases. This CDR3 spans 11 amino acids. Per the germline V gene, CDR1 is MDHEN and CDR2 is SYDVKM. The V end lost 11 bases, the J end lost 7 bases, and 14 bases lay between the germline ends. The CDR3 DNA sequence: TGTGCCTCCACAGGGCACCGTGAAGCTTTCTTT. Translated: CASTGHREAFF.